Listed here are 26 T cell receptor beta chains from one sample, sequenced in a study of cytomegalovirus exposure and HLA in healthy donors. PCR employed 60 Vbeta and 13 Jbeta primers. The data were produced by immunoSEQ multiplex PCR, yet TCRdb's version contains in-frame clones alone and is incomplete. The sample contains 150,000 to 200,000 clones, approximately 70% of which appear only once. The sequencing input was PBMCs. These receptors originate from a woman between 25 and 40 years old in good health and CMV-seronegative.

This clone turned up a few times. The chain is built from TRBV6-5 and TRBJ2-1; no clear D gene. CDR1 and CDR2 (germline): MNHEY, SVGAGI. Trimming cost V 2 bases and J 10 bases, with 12 bases left between them. CDR3 size: 13 residues. The CDR3 here is CASSYRSGAEQFF. The CDR3, as DNA: TGTGCCAGCAGTTACCGGTCGGGTGCAGAGCAGTTCTTC.

The chain links TRBV6-5 to TRBJ2-3; no reliable D call. The CDR3 has 14 amino acids. Germline V lookup: CDR1 MNHEY, CDR2 SVGAGI. The ends were cut back, 5 bases at V and 5 bases at J, with 14 bases in the middle. CDR3 DNA sequence: TGTGCCAGCAGTCGTTCTTTACAAAGAGATACGCAGTATTTT. Translating gives CASSRSLQRDTQYF.

This clone came up a few times. The gene calls are TRBV4-1 and TRBJ2-3; 8 nucleotides agree with TRBD2. CDR3 length: 16 residues. J gave up 2 bases and V 5 bases, and 9 bases lay outside the gene matches. CDR1 and CDR2 (germline): MGHRA, YSYEKL. This chain's CDR3 is CASSYKRGPLTDTQYF. The DNA for the CDR3 is TGCGCCAGCAGCTATAAGCGGGGGCCACTCACAGATACGCAGTATTTT.

The rearrangement uses TRBV5-1 and TRBJ1-4, with 8 bases lining up with TRBD1. With 5 bases clipped from V and 2 bases from J, the junction kept 11 bases outside the gene matches. Germline CDR1 and CDR2: SGHRS and YFSETQ. CDR3 length: 17 amino acids. The CDR3 coding sequence is TGCGCCAGCAGTTTCGCCTCCTCAGGGGGCACTAATGAAAAACTGTTTTTT. Its translation is CASSFASSGGTNEKLFF.

This chain links TRBV10-3 with TRBJ1-1; D might be TRBD1 (6 bases). Germline V gene sequence: CDR1 ENHRY, CDR2 SYGVKD. The ends were cut back, 6 bases at V and 1 base at J, with 12 bases in the middle. CDR3 length: 14 residues. The CDR3 sequence is CAISPGTTNTEAFF. CDR3 nucleotides: TGTGCCATCAGCCCCGGGACAACGAACACTGAAGCTTTCTTT.

The chain links TRBV7-3 to TRBJ2-2; 7 bases are a match to TRBD2. With V trimmed by 6 bases and J by 7 bases, 20 bases remained unmatched. The CDR3 extends over 18 amino acids. Germline CDR1 SGHTA, CDR2 FQGTGA. CDR3 amino acids: CASSRRTGAGYLDGELFF. The CDR3 nucleotides are TGTGCCAGCAGTAGACGAACAGGAGCGGGATACCTAGACGGGGAGCTGTTTTTT.

This clone was found a few times. The V gene is TRBV5-1, the J gene TRBJ2-3, with TRBD2 matching 8 bases. Unmatched junction bases numbered 11, after V lost 4 bases and J lost 4 bases. Germline V CDR1 and CDR2: SGHRS, YFSETQ. This CDR3 spans 16 amino acids. The CDR3 DNA reads TGCGCCAGCAGCCTGCCTAGGAGCGGGAGCCCAGATACGCAGTATTTT. Amino acid sequence: CASSLPRSGSPDTQYF.

This clone appeared a single time. The same CDR3 also results from other DNA sequences found in this sample. The chain carries TRBV7-2 and TRBJ2-7; 13 bases fit TRBD2. J lost 2 bases, V lost 5 bases, and 3 bases had no gene match. Germline V gene data show CDR1 as SGHTA and CDR2 as FQGNSA. This CDR3 comprises 15 residues. The CDR3 nucleotides read TGTGCCAGCAGCCTAGGGACTAGCGGGACCTACGAGCAGTACTTC. Translated, it gives CASSLGTSGTYEQYF.

V usage is TRBV7-9 and J usage is TRBJ1-2; no reliable D call. Germline CDR1 SEHNR, CDR2 FQNEAQ (reference sequence). The CDR3 runs 17 residues. Trimming stripped 5 bases from V and 8 bases from J, with 27 bases between. The CDR3 spells CASSLPTARSIMEGYTF. CDR3 DNA sequence: TGTGCCAGCAGCCTCCCGACGGCGAGGAGCATCATGGAGGGCTACACCTTC.

The chain has TRBV5-1 and TRBJ2-7; TRBD2 aligns across 9 bases. From germline, CDR1 is SGHRS and CDR2 YFSETQ. The ends lost 4 bases at V and 6 bases at J; junction bases unmatched: 5. The CDR3 spans 13 residues. The CDR3 loop is CASSLSGSFEQYF. CDR3 coding DNA: TGCGCCAGCAGCCTTAGCGGGAGTTTCGAGCAGTACTTC.

The chain combines TRBV6-4 with TRBJ2-2; D might be TRBD2 (6 bases). Per the germline V gene, CDR1 is MRHNA and CDR2 is SNTAGT. Trimming stripped 3 bases from V and 4 bases from J, with 9 bases between. The length of the CDR3 is 14 residues. The CDR3 protein is CASSEDGSTGELFF. CDR3 DNA: TGTGCCAGCAGTGAAGACGGGAGCACCGGGGAGCTGTTTTTT.

The rearrangement uses TRBV7-3 and TRBJ2-1; the match to TRBD1 covers 7 bases. V lost 5 bases, J lost 7 bases, and 14 bases stayed unmatched. The CDR3 is 16 amino acids. Per the germline V gene, CDR1 is SGHTA and CDR2 is FQGTGA. CDR3: CASSPSTGFGWNEQFF. CDR3 nucleotides: TGTGCCAGCAGCCCCTCGACAGGGTTCGGTTGGAATGAGCAGTTCTTC.

This chain connects TRBV25-1 to TRBJ1-2; the match to TRBD1 covers 9 bases. V lost 3 bases and J lost 5; bases outside the gene matches: 1. Germline V gene lookup returns CDR1 MGHDK and CDR2 SYGVNS. The CDR3 consists of 13 residues. CDR3 in amino acids: CASSDGTGYGYTF. The CDR3 DNA reads as TGTGCCAGCAGTGATGGGACAGGGTATGGCTACACCTTC.

The gene calls are TRBV7-3 and TRBJ1-1; D is possibly TRBD1 (5 bases). The CDR3 is made up of 13 amino acids. CDR1 and CDR2 from the germline V gene are SGHTA and FQGTGA. V was pared by 4 bases and J by 4 bases, with 10 bases between. The CDR3 here is CASSSVRGTEAFF. CDR3 coding DNA: TGTGCCAGCAGCTCAGTAAGGGGCACTGAAGCTTTCTTT.

This clone was observed a handful of times. This chain links TRBV9 with TRBJ2-7; D might be TRBD1 (6 bases). V lost 7 bases and J lost 6, with 17 bases in between. Germline CDR1 and CDR2: SGDLS and YYNGEE. This CDR3 has 13 amino acids. CDR3 loop: CASSPGHSTEQYF. CDR3 sequence (DNA): TGTGCCAGCTCCCCGGGACACAGCACCGAGCAGTACTTC.

The rearrangement uses TRBV14 and TRBJ2-5, with TRBD1 matching over 7 bases. Germline V CDR1 and CDR2: SGHDN, FVKESK. This CDR3 comprises 15 residues. The trim removed 4 bases at V and 4 bases at J, leaving 9 bases unmatched. The CDR3 protein is CASSLERGRRETQYF. CDR3 bases: TGTGCCAGCAGCCTCGAGAGGGGGCGAAGAGAGACCCAGTACTTC.

V gene TRBV25-1 combines with J gene TRBJ2-2, with D maybe TRBD1 (5 bases). V dropped 3 bases and J dropped 1 base, with 12 bases sitting between them. In germline, CDR1 is MGHDK, CDR2 SYGVNS. The CDR3 length is 16 residues. The CDR3 protein is CASSELSTGNTGELFF. The CDR3 DNA is TGTGCCAGCAGTGAGCTGTCAACAGGGAACACCGGGGAGCTGTTTTTT. The full variable domain, completed using reference TRBV25-1 and TRBJ2-2, is EADIYQTPRYLVIGTGKKITLECSQTMGHDKMYWYQQDPGMELHLIHYSYGVNSTEKGDLSSESTVSRIRTEHFPLTLESARPSHTSQYLCASSELSTGNTGELFFGEGSRLTVL.

The chain carries TRBV6-5 and TRBJ2-5; no reliable D call. This CDR3 is built from 11 residues. Trimming left V 8 bases short and J 5 bases short, with 9 bases between. CDR1 is MNHEY and CDR2 is SVGAGI in the germline V gene. In DNA form, the CDR3 reads TGTGCCAGCGGGCAAACGGAGACCCAGTACTTC. Translated, it gives CASGQTETQYF.

The genes are TRBV18 and TRBJ1-4; D uncertain. CDR1 and CDR2 from the germline V gene are KGHSH and LQKENI. V was pared by 6 bases and J by 5 bases, with 16 bases between. The CDR3 extends over 15 amino acids. The CDR3 region is CASSPRRESNEKLFF. The CDR3, as DNA: TGTGCCAGCTCCCCCCGGCGGGAATCAAATGAAAAACTGTTTTTT.

This clone appeared a single time. The J gene is TRBJ1-6, the V gene TRBV5-1; TRBD1 aligns across 7 bases. Trimming at V came to 2 bases and at J to 10 bases, leaving 15 bases not matched to a gene. The CDR3 is made up of 17 amino acids. Germline V gives CDR1 SGHRS, CDR2 YFSETQ. Here the CDR3 reads CASSLDTTGDRGSPLHF. The CDR3 bases are TGCGCCAGCAGCTTAGATACTACAGGGGATCGAGGCTCACCCCTCCACTTT.

This chain uses TRBV15 with TRBJ2-1, with TRBD2 matching over 13 bases. With 4 bases clipped from V and 3 bases from J, the junction kept 3 bases outside the gene matches. The CDR3 length is 16 residues. CDR1 and CDR2 (germline): LNHNV, YYDKDF (reference sequence). Here the CDR3 DNA reads TGTGCCACCAGCAATCGACTAGCGGGGGGCTACAATGAGCAGTTCTTC. Its protein is CATSNRLAGGYNEQFF.

This clone has just a few counts. V usage is TRBV5-6 and J usage is TRBJ2-7; D perhaps matches TRBD1 (6 bases). The CDR3 length is 12 residues. Germline CDR1 SGHDT, CDR2 YYEEEE. V was shortened by 4 bases and J by 8 bases, with 13 bases between the two germline ends. CDR3 protein: CASSTTGFKQYF. The DNA of the CDR3 is TGTGCCAGCAGCACGACAGGTTTTAAGCAGTACTTC.

This clone was recorded only once. V and J are TRBV19 and TRBJ1-2; 9 bases align to TRBD1. Germline V gene lookup returns CDR1 LNHDA and CDR2 SQIVND (reference sequence). After removal of 6 bases from V and 5 bases from J, the junction contained 13 bases not matched to a gene. The CDR3 runs 16 residues. CDR3 sequence: CASSERPRDRAYGYTF. In nucleotides, the CDR3 is TGTGCCAGTAGCGAAAGACCCCGGGACAGGGCTTATGGCTACACCTTC.

The chain joins TRBV11-2 to TRBJ2-3, with 9 bases identical to TRBD2. Germline CDR1 SGHAT, CDR2 FQNNGV. This CDR3 region has 15 residues. V dropped 2 bases and J dropped 3; count of bases not matched to a gene: 3. The CDR3 nucleotides read TGTGCCAGCAGCTTAAGCGGGAGGAGGACAGATACGCAGTATTTT. Translation gives CASSLSGRRTDTQYF.

This clone was counted between two and nine times. This chain uses TRBV5-6 with TRBJ1-4; a weak D match, TRBD1 (5 bases). The CDR3 has 14 amino acids. The V gene's germline CDR1 is SGHDT and CDR2 YYEEEE. V lost 0 bases to trimming and J lost 8 bases, with 11 bases between them. The CDR3 spells CASSLVRGGEKLFF. The CDR3 DNA sequence: TGTGCCAGCAGCTTGGTGAGGGGAGGAGAAAAACTGTTTTTT.

The V call is TRBV27, the J call TRBJ2-7; TRBD2 is a possible D gene (6 bases). The CDR3 covers 16 residues. Germline V gene sequence: CDR1 MNHEY, CDR2 SMNVEV (reference sequence). The germline V and J ends were trimmed by 5 bases and 3 bases, with 20 bases remaining between them. The CDR3 DNA reads as TGTGCCAGCAGTCCGACCCGACTCGGACTAAACTACGAGCAGTACTTC. It specifies CASSPTRLGLNYEQYF.